This TCR beta chain was documented in a study of blood T cell repertoires in COVID-19 (TCRdb year 2020). About the study as a whole: Samples from collaborators originated in the United States, Italy and Spain and spanned both the acute and convalescent phases of COVID-19. The prospective study material was composed of cDNA or gDNA derived from T cells, B-cell-depleted T cells, or PBMCs. The dataset comprised deeply sampled blood TCRbeta repertoires from subjects exposed to, actively infected with, or recovered from COVID-19. The repertoires were released in a freely available public database meant as a resource for research on the immune response to SARS-CoV-2. Samples came from the ongoing ImmuneRACE study (first 160 participants) plus 1,254 subjects from 6 global collaborators. The sample metadata nearly always contained a de-identified subject ID, COVID-19 status, age in years and sex. Where available, HLA class I and class II types were obtained from metadata supplied by the sample provider rather than from assay-based typing.

Here is what the overall study found, with its caveats: The amount of clinical and demographic metadata varied by source and participant and was provided uncurated.

The table lists this clone with a count of one. This receptor's antigen is unknown. Base qualities were left out, and no much larger clone turns up one base away. V has 4 bases trimmed and J has 5 bases trimmed; junction bases matching no gene number 4. CDR1 is given as MNHEY and CDR2 as SMNVEV, both from the germline V gene (reference sequence). Spanning cysteine to phenylalanine, the CDR3 consists of 14 amino acids. Here the CDR3 DNA is all that survives: 42 bases in frame from base 1. Whole blood was collected in K2EDTA tubes by collaborating institutions according to the institutions' own protocols. For TCRbeta analysis, collaborator samples were shipped as frozen whole blood, as isolated PBMCs, or as DNA extracted from either sample type. TCRbeta CDR3 regions were amplified from genomic DNA using the immunoSEQ Assay, a bias-controlled multiplex PCR. The source study handled its data this way. The number of nucleated cells in each sample was estimated from the amplification of reference gene primers within the assay. To quantify the absolute abundance of each unique TCRbeta CDR3 rearrangement, sequence reads were collapsed and filtered. Productive Simpson clonality was computed per sample as the square root of Simpson's diversity index over productive rearrangements. TCRdb holds this immuneACCESS table with in-frame rearrangements only. Some clones are missing; in checked studies, unresolved V genes explain under half, and the rest has no known cause. From that table come the V and J calls and clone size; the DNA was used to work out D and trimming. Within this sample are tens of thousands of clones, with roughly four fifths of them counted one time only. Clones ranked in the top ten supply more than 7.5% of the sample.

The sequence derives from a woman of 80 years or more with acute or convalescent COVID-19. This chain is built from TRBV27 and TRBJ2-2; 7 nucleotides in the junction match TRBD1. Material: peripheral blood. The sequenced DNA is TGTGCCAGCAGTTGGACAGGAGTTACCGGGGAGCTGTTTTTT. This gives the protein CASSWTGVTGELFF.